This T cell receptor beta chain is drawn from a study of shared clonotypes between healthy human individuals. This clone has more than one count but fewer than ten. Antigen specificity is unknown. Regarding the study as a whole: Against clonotypes common to all four donors, non-shared ones had lower generation probabilities.

This CDR3 has 14 amino acids. Germline V lookup: CDR1 MNHEY, CDR2 SMNVEV (reference sequence). V was trimmed by 7 bases and J by 4 bases, leaving 13 bases between them. This table comes from immunoSEQ multiplex PCR, and its TCRdb copy is limited to in-frame clones, with some not included. This sample has about a million clones, with 70% to 85% found just once. The chain has TRBV27 and TRBJ2-2, with D perhaps TRBD2 (6 bases). Sequencing used memory CD4+ T cells from PBMCs. Subset: CD45RA-negative fraction. The receptor was derived from a man younger than 30 in good health. Some clones in this sample may be carry-over from other donors' samples. The CDR3 DNA follows: TGTGCCAGCAATAGCGGTTTTGGCACCGGGGAGCTGTTTTTT. This gives the protein CASNSGFGTGELFF.